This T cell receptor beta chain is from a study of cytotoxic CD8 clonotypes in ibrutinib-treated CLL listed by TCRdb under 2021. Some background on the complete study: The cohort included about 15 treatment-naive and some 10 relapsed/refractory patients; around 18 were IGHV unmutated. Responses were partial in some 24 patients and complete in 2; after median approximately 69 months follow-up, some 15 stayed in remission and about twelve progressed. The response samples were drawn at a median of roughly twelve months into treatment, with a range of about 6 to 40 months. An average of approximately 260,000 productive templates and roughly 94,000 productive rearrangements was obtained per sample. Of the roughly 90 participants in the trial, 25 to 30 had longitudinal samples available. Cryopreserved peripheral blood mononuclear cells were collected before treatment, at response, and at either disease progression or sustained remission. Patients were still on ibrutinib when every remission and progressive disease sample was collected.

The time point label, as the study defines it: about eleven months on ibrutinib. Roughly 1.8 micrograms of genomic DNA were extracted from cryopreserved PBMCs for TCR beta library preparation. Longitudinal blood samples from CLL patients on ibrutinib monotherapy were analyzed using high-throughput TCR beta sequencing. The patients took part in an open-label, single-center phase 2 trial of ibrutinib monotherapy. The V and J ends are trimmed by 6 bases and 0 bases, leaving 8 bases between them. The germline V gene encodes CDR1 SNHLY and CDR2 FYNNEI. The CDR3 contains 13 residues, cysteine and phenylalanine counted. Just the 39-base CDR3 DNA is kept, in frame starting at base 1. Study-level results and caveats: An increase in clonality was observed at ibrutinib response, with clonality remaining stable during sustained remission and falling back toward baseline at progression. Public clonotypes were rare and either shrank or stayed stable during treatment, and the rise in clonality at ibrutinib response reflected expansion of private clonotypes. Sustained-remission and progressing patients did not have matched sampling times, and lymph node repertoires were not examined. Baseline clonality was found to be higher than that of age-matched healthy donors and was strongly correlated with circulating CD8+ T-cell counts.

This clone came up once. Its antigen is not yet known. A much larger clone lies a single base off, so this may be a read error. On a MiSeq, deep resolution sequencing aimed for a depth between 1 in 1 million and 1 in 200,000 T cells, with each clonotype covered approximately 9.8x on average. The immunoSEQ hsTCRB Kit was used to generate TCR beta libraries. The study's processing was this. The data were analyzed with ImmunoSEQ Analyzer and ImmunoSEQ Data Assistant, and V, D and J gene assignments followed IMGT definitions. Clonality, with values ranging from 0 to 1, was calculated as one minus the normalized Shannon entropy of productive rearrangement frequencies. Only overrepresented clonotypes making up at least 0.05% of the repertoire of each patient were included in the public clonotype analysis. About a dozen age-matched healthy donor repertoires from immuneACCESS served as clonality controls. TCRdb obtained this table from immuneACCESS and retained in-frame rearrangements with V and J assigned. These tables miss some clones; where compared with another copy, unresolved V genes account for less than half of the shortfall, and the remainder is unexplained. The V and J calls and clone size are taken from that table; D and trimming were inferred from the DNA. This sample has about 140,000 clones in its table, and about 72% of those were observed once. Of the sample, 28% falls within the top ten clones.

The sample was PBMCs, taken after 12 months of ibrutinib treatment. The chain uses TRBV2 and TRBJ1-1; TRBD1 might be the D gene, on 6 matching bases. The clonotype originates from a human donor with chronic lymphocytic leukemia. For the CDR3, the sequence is CASSRQVNTEAFF. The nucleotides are TGTGCCAGCAGCCGACAGGTGAACACTGAAGCTTTCTTT.